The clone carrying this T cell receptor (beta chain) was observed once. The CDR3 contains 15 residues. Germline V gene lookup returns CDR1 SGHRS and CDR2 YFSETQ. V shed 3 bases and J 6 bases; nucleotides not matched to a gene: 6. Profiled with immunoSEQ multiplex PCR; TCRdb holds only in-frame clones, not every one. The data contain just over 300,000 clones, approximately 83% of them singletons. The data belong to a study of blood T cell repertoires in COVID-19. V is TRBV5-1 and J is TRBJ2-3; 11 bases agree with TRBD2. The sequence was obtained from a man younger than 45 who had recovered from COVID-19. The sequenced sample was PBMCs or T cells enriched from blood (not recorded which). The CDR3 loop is CASSSISGGADTQYF. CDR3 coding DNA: TGCGCCAGCAGCTCTATTAGCGGGGGGGCGGATACGCAGTATTTT.